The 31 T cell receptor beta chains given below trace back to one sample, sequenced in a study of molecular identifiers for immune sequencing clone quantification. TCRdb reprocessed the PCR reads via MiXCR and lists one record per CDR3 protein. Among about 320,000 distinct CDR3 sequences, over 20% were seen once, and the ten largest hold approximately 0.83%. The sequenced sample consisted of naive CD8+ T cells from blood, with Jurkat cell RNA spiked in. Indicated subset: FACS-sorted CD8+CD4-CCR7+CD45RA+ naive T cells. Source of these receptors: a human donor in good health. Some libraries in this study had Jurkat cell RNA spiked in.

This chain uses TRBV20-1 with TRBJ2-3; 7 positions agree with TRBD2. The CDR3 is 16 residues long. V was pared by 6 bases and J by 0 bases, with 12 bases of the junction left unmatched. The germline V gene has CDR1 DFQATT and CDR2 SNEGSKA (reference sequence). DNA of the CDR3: TGCAGTGCACCAGAGGTCCGGGGGGACAGCACAGATACGCAGTATTTT. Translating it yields CSAPEVRGDSTDTQYF.

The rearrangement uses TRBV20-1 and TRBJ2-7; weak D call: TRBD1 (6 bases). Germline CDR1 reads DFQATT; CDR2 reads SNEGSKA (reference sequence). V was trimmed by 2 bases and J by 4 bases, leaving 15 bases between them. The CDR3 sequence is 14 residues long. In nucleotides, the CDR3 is TGCAGTGCTAGAAGGACGGGACATCCTTACGAGCAGTACTTC. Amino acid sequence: CSARRTGHPYEQYF.

In DNA, the CDR3 is TGTGCCAGCAGCTATGGGACAGGAGCTAGAGAGACCCAGTACTTC. It specifies CASSYGTGARETQYF. The chain employs TRBV7-9 and TRBJ2-5; 8 bases fit TRBD1. The J segment lost 4 bases and the V segment lost 4 bases, leaving 8 bases of the junction unmatched. This CDR3 is 15 amino acids long. The germline V gene has CDR1 SEHNR and CDR2 FQNEAQ (reference sequence).

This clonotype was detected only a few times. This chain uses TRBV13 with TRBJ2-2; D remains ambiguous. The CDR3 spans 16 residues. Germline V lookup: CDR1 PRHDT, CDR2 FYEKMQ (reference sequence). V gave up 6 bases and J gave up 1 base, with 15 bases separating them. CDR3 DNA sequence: TGTGCCAGCAGGGGCGTCTTGTTAGGGAACACCGGGGAGCTGTTTTTT. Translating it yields CASRGVLLGNTGELFF.

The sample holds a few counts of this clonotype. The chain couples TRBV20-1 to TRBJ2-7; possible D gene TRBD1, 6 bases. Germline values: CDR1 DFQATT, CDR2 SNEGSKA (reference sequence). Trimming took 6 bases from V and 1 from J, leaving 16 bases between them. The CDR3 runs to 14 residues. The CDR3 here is CSAQYRELSYEQYF. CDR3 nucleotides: TGCAGTGCACAATACAGGGAGTTGTCCTACGAGCAGTACTTC.

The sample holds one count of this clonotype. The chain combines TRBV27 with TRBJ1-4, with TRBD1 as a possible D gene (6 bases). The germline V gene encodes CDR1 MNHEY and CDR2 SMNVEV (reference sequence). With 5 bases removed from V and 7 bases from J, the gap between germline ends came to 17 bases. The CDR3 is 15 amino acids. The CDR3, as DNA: TGTGCCAGCAGTAGCTATTCAGGGGAACCTGAAAAACTGTTTTTT. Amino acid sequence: CASSSYSGEPEKLFF.

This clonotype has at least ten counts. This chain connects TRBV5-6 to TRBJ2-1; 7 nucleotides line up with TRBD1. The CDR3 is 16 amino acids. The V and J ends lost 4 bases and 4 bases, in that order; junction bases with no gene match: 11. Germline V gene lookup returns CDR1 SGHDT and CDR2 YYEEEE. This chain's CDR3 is CASSVGQMVGYNEQFF. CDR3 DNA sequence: TGTGCCAGCAGCGTGGGACAGATGGTAGGGTACAATGAGCAGTTCTTC.

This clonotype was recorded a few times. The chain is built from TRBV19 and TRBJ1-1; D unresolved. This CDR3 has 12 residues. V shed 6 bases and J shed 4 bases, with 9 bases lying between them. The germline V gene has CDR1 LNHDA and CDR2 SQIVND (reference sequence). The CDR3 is CASRAGPTEAFF. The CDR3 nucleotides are TGTGCCAGTAGGGCAGGCCCCACTGAAGCTTTCTTT.

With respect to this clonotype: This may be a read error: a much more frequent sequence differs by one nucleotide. CDR3 bases: TGTGCCAGCAGTTTGGTACTAGCAGGGGGCGGCGGGGAGCTGTCTTTT. Translating it yields CASSLVLAGGGGELSF. This chain joins TRBV12-3 or TRBV12-4 and TRBJ2-2; TRBD1 agrees at 8 bases. The CDR3 sequence is 16 residues long.

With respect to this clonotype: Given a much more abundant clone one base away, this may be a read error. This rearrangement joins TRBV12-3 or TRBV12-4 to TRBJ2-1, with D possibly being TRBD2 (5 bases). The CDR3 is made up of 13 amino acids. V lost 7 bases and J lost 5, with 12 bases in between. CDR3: CASTQLVDNEQFF. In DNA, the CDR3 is TGTGCCAGCACCCAACTAGTAGACAATGAGCAGTTCTTC.

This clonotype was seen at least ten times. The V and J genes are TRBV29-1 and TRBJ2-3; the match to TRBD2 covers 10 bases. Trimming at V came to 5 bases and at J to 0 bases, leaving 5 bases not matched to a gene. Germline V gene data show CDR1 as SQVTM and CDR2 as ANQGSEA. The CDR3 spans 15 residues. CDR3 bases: TGCAGCGTTTTACTAGCGGGACAAAGCACAGATACGCAGTATTTT. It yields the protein CSVLLAGQSTDTQYF.

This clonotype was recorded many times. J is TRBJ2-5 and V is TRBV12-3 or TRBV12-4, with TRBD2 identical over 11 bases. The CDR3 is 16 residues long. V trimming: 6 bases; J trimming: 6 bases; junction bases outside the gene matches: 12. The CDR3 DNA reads TGTGCCAGCAGGACCGGGACTAGCGGTTACCCGCAGACCCAGTACTTC. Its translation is CASRTGTSGYPQTQYF.

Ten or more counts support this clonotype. The DNA for the CDR3 is TGTGCCAGCAGTTTGGGGACGAACACCGGGGAGCTGTTTTTT. This gives the protein CASSLGTNTGELFF. This chain joins TRBV12-3 or TRBV12-4 and TRBJ2-2, with unresolved D. V lost 3 bases to trimming and J lost 0 bases, with 5 bases between them. The CDR3 is 14 residues long.

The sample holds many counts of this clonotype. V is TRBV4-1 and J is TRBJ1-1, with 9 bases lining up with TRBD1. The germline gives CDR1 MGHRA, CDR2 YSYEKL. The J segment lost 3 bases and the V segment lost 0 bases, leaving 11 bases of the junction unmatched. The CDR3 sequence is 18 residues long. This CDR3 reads CASSQDVWDRDGHTEAFF. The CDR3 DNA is TGCGCCAGCAGCCAAGATGTATGGGACAGGGACGGTCACACTGAAGCTTTCTTT.

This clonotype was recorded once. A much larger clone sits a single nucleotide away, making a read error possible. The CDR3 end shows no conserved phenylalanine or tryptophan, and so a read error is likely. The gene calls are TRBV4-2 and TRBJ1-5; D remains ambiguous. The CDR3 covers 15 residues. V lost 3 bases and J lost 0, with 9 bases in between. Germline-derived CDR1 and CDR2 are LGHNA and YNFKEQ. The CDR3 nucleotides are TGTGCCAGCAGCCAGTACTCCGATAGCAATCAGCCCCAGCATTCT. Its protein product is CASSQYSDSNQPQHS.

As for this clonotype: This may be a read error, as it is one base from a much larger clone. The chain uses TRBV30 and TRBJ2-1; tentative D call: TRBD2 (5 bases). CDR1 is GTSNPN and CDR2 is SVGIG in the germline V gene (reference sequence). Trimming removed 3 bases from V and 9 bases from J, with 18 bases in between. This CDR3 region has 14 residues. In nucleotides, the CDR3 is TGTGCCTGGAGCCGACGGGGAAGCACAAGTGAGCAGTTCTTC. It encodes CAWSRRGSTSEQFF.

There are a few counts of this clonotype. The CDR3: CASSLGTPSEQYF. CDR3 bases: TGCGCCAGCAGCTTAGGGACTCCCAGCGAGCAGTACTTC. The J gene is TRBJ2-7, the V gene TRBV5-1, with D perhaps TRBD2 (6 bases). From germline, CDR1 is SGHRS and CDR2 YFSETQ. The ends were cut back, 2 bases at V and 6 bases at J, with 12 bases in the middle. This CDR3 contains 13 residues.

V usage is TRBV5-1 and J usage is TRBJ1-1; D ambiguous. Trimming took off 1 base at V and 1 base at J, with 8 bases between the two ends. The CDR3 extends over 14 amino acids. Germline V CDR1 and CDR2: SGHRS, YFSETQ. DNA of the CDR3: TGCGCCAGCAGCTTGTATAGAGAGAACACTGAAGCTTTCTTT. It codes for CASSLYRENTEAFF.

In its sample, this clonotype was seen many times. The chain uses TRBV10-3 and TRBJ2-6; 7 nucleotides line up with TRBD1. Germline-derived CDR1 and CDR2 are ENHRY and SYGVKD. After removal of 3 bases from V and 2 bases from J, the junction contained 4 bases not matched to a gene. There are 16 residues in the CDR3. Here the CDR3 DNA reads TGTGCCATCAGTGATCAAGACAGGGCTGGGGCCAACGTCCTGACTTTC. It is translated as CAISDQDRAGANVLTF.

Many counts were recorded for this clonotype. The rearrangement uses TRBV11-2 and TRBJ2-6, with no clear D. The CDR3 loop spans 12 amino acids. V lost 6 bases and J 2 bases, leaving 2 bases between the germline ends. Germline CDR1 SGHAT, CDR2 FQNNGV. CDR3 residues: CASRAGANVLTF. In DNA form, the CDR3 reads TGTGCCAGCAGGGCTGGGGCCAACGTCCTGACTTTC.

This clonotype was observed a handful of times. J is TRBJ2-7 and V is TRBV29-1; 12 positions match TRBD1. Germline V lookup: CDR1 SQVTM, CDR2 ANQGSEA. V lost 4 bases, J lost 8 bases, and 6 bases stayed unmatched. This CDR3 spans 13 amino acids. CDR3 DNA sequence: TGCAGCGTTGTGGGACAGGGGGCTTCCAAGCAGTACTTC. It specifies CSVVGQGASKQYF.

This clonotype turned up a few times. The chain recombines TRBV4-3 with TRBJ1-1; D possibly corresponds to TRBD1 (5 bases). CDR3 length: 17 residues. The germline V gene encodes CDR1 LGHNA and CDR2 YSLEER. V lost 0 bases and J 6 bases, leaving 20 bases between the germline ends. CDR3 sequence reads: CASSQDLGRDGDAEAFF. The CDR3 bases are TGCGCCAGCAGCCAAGATCTGGGCAGGGACGGAGACGCTGAAGCTTTCTTT.

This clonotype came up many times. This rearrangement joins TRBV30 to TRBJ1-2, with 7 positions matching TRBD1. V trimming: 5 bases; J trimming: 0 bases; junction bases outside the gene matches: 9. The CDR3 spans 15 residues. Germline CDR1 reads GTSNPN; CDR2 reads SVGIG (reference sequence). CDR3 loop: CAWEGAVGSNYGYTF. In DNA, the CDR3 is TGTGCCTGGGAGGGGGCAGTGGGATCTAACTATGGCTACACCTTC. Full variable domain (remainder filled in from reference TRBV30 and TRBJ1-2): SQTIHQWPATLVQPVGSPLSLECTVEGTSNPNLYWYRQAAGRGLQLLFYSVGIGQISSEVPQNLSASRPQDRQFILSSKKLLLSDSGFYLCAWEGAVGSNYGYTFGSGTRLTVV.

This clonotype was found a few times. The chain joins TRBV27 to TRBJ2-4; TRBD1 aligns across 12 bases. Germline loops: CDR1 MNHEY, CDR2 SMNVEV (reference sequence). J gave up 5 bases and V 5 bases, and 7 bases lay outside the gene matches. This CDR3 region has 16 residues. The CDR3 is CASSLGTGGFQNIQYF. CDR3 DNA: TGTGCCAGCAGTCTTGGGACAGGGGGCTTCCAAAACATTCAGTACTTC.

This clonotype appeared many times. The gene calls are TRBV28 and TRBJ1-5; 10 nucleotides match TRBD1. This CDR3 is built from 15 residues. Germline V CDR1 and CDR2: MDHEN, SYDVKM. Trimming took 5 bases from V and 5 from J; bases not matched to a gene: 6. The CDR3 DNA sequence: TGTGCCAGCAGTAGGACAGGGGGATGGGATCAGCCCCAGCATTTT. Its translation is CASSRTGGWDQPQHF.

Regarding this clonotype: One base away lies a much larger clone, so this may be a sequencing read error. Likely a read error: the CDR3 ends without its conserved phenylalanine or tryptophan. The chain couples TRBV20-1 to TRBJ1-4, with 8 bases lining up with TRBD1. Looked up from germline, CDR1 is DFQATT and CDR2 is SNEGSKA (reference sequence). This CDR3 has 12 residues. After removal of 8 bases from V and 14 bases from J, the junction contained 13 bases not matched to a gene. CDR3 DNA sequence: TGCAGTACCCGGGACAGGTCCTTCGGGCTGTTTCTT. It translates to CSTRDRSFGLFL.

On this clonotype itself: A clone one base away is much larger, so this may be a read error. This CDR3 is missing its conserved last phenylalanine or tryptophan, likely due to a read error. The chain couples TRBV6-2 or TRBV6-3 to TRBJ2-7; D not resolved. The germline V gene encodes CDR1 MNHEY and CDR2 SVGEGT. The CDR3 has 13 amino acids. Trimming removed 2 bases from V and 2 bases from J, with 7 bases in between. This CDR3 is CASSYGPAYEQYY. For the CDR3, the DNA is TGTGCCAGCAGTTACGGTCCGGCCTACGAGCAGTACTAC.

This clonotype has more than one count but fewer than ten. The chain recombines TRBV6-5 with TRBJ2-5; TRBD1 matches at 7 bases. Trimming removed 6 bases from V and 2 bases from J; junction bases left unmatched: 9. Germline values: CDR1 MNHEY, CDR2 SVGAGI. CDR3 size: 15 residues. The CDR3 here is CASSHRGSTQETQYF. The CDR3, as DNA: TGTGCCAGCAGCCACAGGGGTTCTACGCAAGAGACCCAGTACTTC.

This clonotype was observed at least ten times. The CDR3 bases are TGTGCCTGGAGTTCGGGGGGTTTCGAGCAGTACTTC. The encoded protein is CAWSSGGFEQYF. The J gene is TRBJ2-7, the V gene TRBV30; 7 nucleotides align to TRBD2. This CDR3 contains 12 residues. Germline lookup yields CDR1 GTSNPN and CDR2 SVGIG (reference sequence). With 2 bases clipped from V and 6 bases from J, the junction kept 4 bases outside the gene matches.

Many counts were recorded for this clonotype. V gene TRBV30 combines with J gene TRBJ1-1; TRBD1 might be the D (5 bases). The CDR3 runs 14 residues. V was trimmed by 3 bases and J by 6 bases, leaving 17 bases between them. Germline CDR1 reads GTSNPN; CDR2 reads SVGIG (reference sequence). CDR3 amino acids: CAWSPDLDTPEAFF. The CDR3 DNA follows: TGTGCCTGGAGCCCAGACTTGGACACCCCTGAAGCTTTCTTT.

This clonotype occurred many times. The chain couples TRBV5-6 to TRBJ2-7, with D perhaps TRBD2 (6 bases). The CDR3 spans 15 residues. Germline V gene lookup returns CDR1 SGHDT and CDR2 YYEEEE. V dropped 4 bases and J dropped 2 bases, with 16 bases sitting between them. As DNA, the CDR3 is TGTGCCAGCAGCCCCCCGGGGGAGGTTGCCTACGAGCAGTACTTC. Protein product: CASSPPGEVAYEQYF.